What follows are 32 T cell receptor beta chains derived from one specimen sequenced in a study of T cells in Graves' hyperthyroidism and ophthalmopathy. Using RNA transcripts as the source, TCR beta CDR3 regions were amplified. First-round RT-PCR with HTBI primers amplified the TCR CDR3 region. TCRdb re-derived calls from the multiplex PCR reads in MiXCR, one entry per CDR3 protein. This table holds around 300,000 distinct CDR3 sequences, roughly 13% found once. Sequencing used blood. These receptors originate from a woman between 40 and 55 years old with Graves' hyperthyroidism.

This clonotype was counted at least ten times. The chain employs TRBV7-2 and TRBJ1-5, with D possibly being TRBD1 (5 bases). V dropped 1 base and J dropped 7 bases, with 17 bases sitting between them. The CDR3 runs 16 residues. CDR1 and CDR2 from the germline V gene are SGHTA and FQGNSA. The CDR3 DNA sequence: TGTGCCAGCAGCTTAGAAGGTGGTCGGGGCGGACAGCCCCAGCATTTT. It yields the protein CASSLEGGRGGQPQHF.

This clonotype was recorded a few times. This chain uses TRBV2 with TRBJ2-7; D unclear. CDR3 length: 16 residues. The V and J ends lost 7 bases and 0 bases respectively, with 19 bases between them. The germline CDR1 and CDR2 sequences are SNHLY and FYNNEI. The CDR3 DNA is TGTGCCAGCATTATGCGGTTTCCCCTCAACTCCTACGAGCAGTACTTC. As protein: CASIMRFPLNSYEQYF.

In its sample, this clonotype was seen many times. CDR3 residues: CASSPGTGPNEQFF. The CDR3 region has the DNA TGTGCCAGCAGCCCTGGGACAGGGCCCAATGAGCAGTTCTTC. This chain links TRBV14 with TRBJ2-1; 9 bases are a match to TRBD1. With V trimmed by 4 bases and J by 6 bases, 4 bases remained unmatched. This CDR3 region has 14 residues. Germline V gene data show CDR1 as SGHDN and CDR2 as FVKESK.

This clonotype has just a few counts. A much larger clone lies a single base off, so this may be a read error. The chain is built from TRBV7-8 and TRBJ2-7; 11 bases agree with TRBD1. Germline V gives CDR1 SGHVS, CDR2 FQNEAQ. The CDR3 runs to 14 residues. CDR3 DNA sequence: TGTGCCAGCGGCTTGGGGACAGGGGGCTACGAGCAGTACTTC. This sequence encodes CASGLGTGGYEQYF.

This clonotype was counted ten times or more. The genes are TRBV7-9 and TRBJ1-1; the match to TRBD1 covers 7 bases. This CDR3 is 15 amino acids long. Germline lookup yields CDR1 SEHNR and CDR2 FQNEAQ (reference sequence). V lost 1 base, J lost 4 bases, and 6 bases stayed unmatched. CDR3 residues: CASSLGQGMGTEAFF. The DNA of the CDR3 is TGTGCCAGCAGCTTAGGACAGGGAATGGGCACTGAAGCTTTCTTT.

This clonotype was seen ten or more times. The chain carries TRBV2 and TRBJ2-3, with D perhaps TRBD2 (5 bases). Deletions cut 6 bases from V and 4 bases from J, with 8 bases between. The CDR3 is 12 amino acids. Germline-derived CDR1 and CDR2 are SNHLY and FYNNEI. The CDR3 DNA sequence: TGTGCCAGCAGCTATAGCGCAGATACGCAGTATTTT. Amino acids: CASSYSADTQYF.

This clonotype occurred many times. The CDR3 loop is CSARSGTSGLYEQYF. The CDR3 nucleotides read TGCAGTGCTAGATCGGGGACTAGCGGACTCTACGAGCAGTACTTC. The chain employs TRBV20-1 and TRBJ2-7, with TRBD2 matching 11 bases. Germline V CDR1 and CDR2: DFQATT, SNEGSKA (reference sequence). The CDR3 has 15 amino acids. The V and J ends lost 2 bases and 3 bases, in that order; junction bases with no gene match: 6.

This clonotype was counted a few times. The chain links TRBV25-1 to TRBJ2-1; D might be TRBD1 or TRBD2, each matching 7 bases. Germline CDR1 and CDR2: MGHDK and SYGVNS. CDR3 length equals 16 residues. V lost 3 bases and J lost 8, with 20 bases in between. In nucleotides, the CDR3 is TGTGCCAGCAGTGACTCCAGGGGGGGAGGGATGTATGAGCAGTTCTTC. It translates to CASSDSRGGGMYEQFF.

This clonotype was seen ten or more times. V is TRBV5-1 and J is TRBJ1-1; 7 bases are shared with TRBD1. The V gene's germline CDR1 is SGHRS and CDR2 YFSETQ. Trimming removed 0 bases from V and 6 bases from J; junction bases left unmatched: 2. This CDR3 is 13 amino acids long. CDR3 residues: CASSLDQGAEAFF. As DNA, the CDR3 is TGCGCCAGCAGCTTGGACCAGGGGGCTGAAGCTTTCTTT.

This clonotype was recorded at least ten times. The chain employs TRBV9 and TRBJ2-5; D perhaps matches TRBD1 (6 bases). The germline CDR1 and CDR2 sequences are SGDLS and YYNGEE. The CDR3 has 15 amino acids. The V end lost 2 bases, the J end lost 5 bases, and 16 bases lay between the germline ends. CDR3 sequence: CASSVNSWGRETQYF. Here the CDR3 DNA reads TGTGCCAGCAGCGTCAATTCTTGGGGGCGTGAGACCCAGTACTTC.

There are many counts of this clonotype. The V gene is TRBV6-1, the J gene TRBJ1-5, with 8 bases lining up with TRBD1. CDR3 size: 15 residues. Germline loops: CDR1 MNHNS, CDR2 SASEGT. V was clipped by 11 bases and J by 4 bases; unmatched bases: 13. CDR3 DNA: TGTGCCGCTCGCCAGGGGACAGGCGATAATCAGCCCCAGCATTTT. Translation gives CAARQGTGDNQPQHF.

This clonotype was recorded many times. The gene calls are TRBV7-9 and TRBJ2-1; 11 nucleotides align to TRBD2. Germline CDR1 reads SEHNR; CDR2 reads FQNEAQ (reference sequence). The length of the CDR3 is 14 residues. The J segment lost 5 bases and the V segment lost 5 bases, leaving 2 bases of the junction unmatched. Here the CDR3 DNA reads TGTGCCAGCAGCACGGGACTAGCGGACAATGAGCAGTTCTTC. This translates into CASSTGLADNEQFF.

This clonotype was detected many times. This chain uses TRBV19 with TRBJ1-2; D may be TRBD1 (5 bases). Looked up from germline, CDR1 is LNHDA and CDR2 is SQIVND (reference sequence). The CDR3 spans 14 residues. V dropped 6 bases and J dropped 3 bases, with 14 bases sitting between them. CDR3 protein: CASRTQGWDYGYTF. CDR3 bases: TGTGCCAGTAGGACTCAGGGCTGGGACTATGGCTACACCTTC. The full variable domain, its missing parts supplied by reference TRBV19 and TRBJ1-2, is DGGITQSPKYLFRKEGQNVTLSCEQNLNHDAMYWYRQDPGQGLRLIYYSQIVNDFQKGDIAEGYSVSREKKESFPLTVTSAQKNPTAFYLCASRTQGWDYGYTFGSGTRLTVV.

This chain links TRBV12-3 or TRBV12-4 with TRBJ2-3; 9 positions match TRBD2. The CDR3 runs 15 residues. V was pared by 7 bases and J by 1 base, with 6 bases of the junction left unmatched. CDR3 loop: CASTPTSGRTDTQYF. The CDR3 nucleotides read TGTGCCAGCACCCCGACTAGCGGACGCACAGATACGCAGTATTTT.

Remarks on this clonotype: This may be a read error: a much more frequent sequence differs by one nucleotide. The rearrangement joins TRBV5-1 to TRBJ2-3; the match to TRBD2 covers 12 bases. Trimming at V came to 3 bases and at J to 5 bases, leaving 10 bases not matched to a gene. The germline gives CDR1 SGHRS, CDR2 YFSETQ. This CDR3 spans 17 amino acids. This CDR3 is CASSSALTSGRLDTQYF. CDR3 in DNA: TGCGCCAGCAGCTCCGCCTTGACTAGCGGGAGACTAGATACGCAGTATTTT.

This clonotype was observed a handful of times. This chain links TRBV7-8 with TRBJ2-2; possibly TRBD1 for D (5 bases). The V and J ends lost 0 bases and 3 bases respectively, with 11 bases between them. The length of the CDR3 is 16 residues. The germline CDR1 and CDR2 sequences are SGHVS and FQNEAQ. DNA of the CDR3: TGTGCCAGCAGCTTAGCATACAGGTCGGACACCGGGGAGCTGTTTTTT. It encodes CASSLAYRSDTGELFF.

J is TRBJ2-2 and V is TRBV15; D unclear. V lost 0 bases to trimming and J lost 1 base, with 3 bases between them. The CDR3 consists of 14 residues. The germline CDR1 and CDR2 sequences are LNHNV and YYDKDF (reference sequence). CDR3 loop: CATSREGNTGELFF. The CDR3 DNA is TGTGCCACCAGCAGAGAAGGGAACACCGGGGAGCTGTTTTTT.

The rearrangement joins TRBV5-4 to TRBJ2-1; perhaps TRBD1 as D (6 bases). The V gene lost 1 base and the J gene lost 5 bases, with 10 bases spanning the gap. The CDR3 sequence is 14 residues long. Germline-derived CDR1 and CDR2 are SGHNT and YYREEE (reference sequence). Here the CDR3 DNA reads TGTGCCAGCAGCTTGATGGGGGCCCACAATGAGCAGTTCTTC. Residues: CASSLMGAHNEQFF. Full variable domain (remainder filled in from reference TRBV5-4 and TRBJ2-1): ETGVTQSPTHLIKTRGQQVTLRCSSQSGHNTVSWYQQALGQGPQFIFQYYREEENGRGNFPPRFSGLQFPNYSSELNVNALELDDSALYLCASSLMGAHNEQFFGPGTRLTVL.

The chain is built from TRBV20-1 and TRBJ2-7; 10 nucleotides match TRBD1. The junction had 4 bases not matched to a gene; V was cut back by 3 bases and J by 2 bases. The CDR3 is 14 residues long. Germline CDR1 and CDR2: DFQATT and SNEGSKA (reference sequence). For the CDR3, the DNA is TGCAGTGCTAGCCCCGGGACAGGGGCCTACGAGCAGTACTTC. This codes for CSASPGTGAYEQYF.

This clonotype showed up many times. In DNA, the CDR3 is TGTGCCAGCAGCCAAGGTCCAGGGGTTGGCTACACCTTC. Translation: CASSQGPGVGYTF. The rearrangement links TRBV3-1 to TRBJ1-2, with D possibly being TRBD1 (6 bases). The CDR3 loop spans 13 amino acids. The V end lost 1 base, the J end lost 7 bases, and 10 bases lay between the germline ends. Germline CDR1 reads LGHDT; CDR2 reads YNNKEL (reference sequence).

The J gene is TRBJ1-1, the V gene TRBV29-1; TRBD1 matches 8 bases. The CDR3 has 12 residues. J was trimmed by 6 bases and V by 6 bases; bases with no gene match: 6. Germline CDR1 reads SQVTM; CDR2 reads ANQGSEA. CDR3 coding DNA: TGCAGCGTCGGGACAGGTTTCCCTGAAGCTTTCTTT. Amino acids: CSVGTGFPEAFF.

The sample holds many counts of this clonotype. V is TRBV3-1 and J is TRBJ2-4; no reliable D call. Per germline, CDR1 LGHDT and CDR2 YNNKEL (reference sequence). The CDR3 spans 12 residues. Between the trimmed V and J ends, which lost 1 base and 8 bases, there was a span of 6 bases. The CDR3 DNA is TGTGCCAGCAGCCAAGTTTCAGACATTCAGTACTTC. Residues: CASSQVSDIQYF.

This clonotype was counted a few times. The chain has TRBV15 and TRBJ2-6, with unresolved D. CDR1 is LNHNV and CDR2 is YYDKDF in the germline V gene (reference sequence). The CDR3 is 16 residues long. Trimming shortened V by 2 bases and J by 0 bases, and 8 bases separated the two germline ends. The CDR3 sequence: CATSRPSRSGANVLTF. The CDR3 coding sequence is TGTGCCACCAGCAGACCGAGCCGCTCTGGGGCCAACGTCCTGACTTTC.

The chain uses TRBV2 and TRBJ1-5, with 10 bases aligning to TRBD1. Germline loops: CDR1 SNHLY, CDR2 FYNNEI. The CDR3 sequence is 13 residues long. J lost 6 bases, V lost 9 bases, and 5 bases had no gene match. The CDR3 bases are TGTGCCAGTTCCGGGACAGGGGTTCAGCCCCAGCATTTT. Amino acid sequence: CASSGTGVQPQHF.

This clonotype was seen repeatedly, ten times or more. This chain joins TRBV27 and TRBJ2-4, with D perhaps matching TRBD1 (5 bases). The CDR3 extends over 15 amino acids. Between the trimmed V and J ends, which lost 4 bases and 0 bases, there was a span of 10 bases. Germline lookup yields CDR1 MNHEY and CDR2 SMNVEV (reference sequence). The CDR3 DNA is TGTGCCAGCAGTTCAAGACAGCTAGCCAAAAACATTCAGTACTTC. This sequence encodes CASSSRQLAKNIQYF.

The chain combines TRBV20-1 with TRBJ1-2; 10 bases align to TRBD1. This CDR3 spans 14 amino acids. The V gene end was trimmed by 4 bases and the J gene end by 7 bases; junction bases not matched to a gene: 9. CDR1 is DFQATT and CDR2 is SNEGSKA in the germline V gene (reference sequence). The CDR3 DNA reads TGCAGTGCTACCAGGGACAGGGGACAAACTGGCTACACCTTC. This encodes CSATRDRGQTGYTF.

This clonotype occurred a few times. J is TRBJ2-1 and V is TRBV6-4; 13 bases are a match to TRBD2. Germline CDR1 MRHNA, CDR2 SNTAGT. V shed 6 bases and J 8 bases; nucleotides not matched to a gene: 7. The CDR3 length is 15 residues. The CDR3 loop reads CASSLLAGGPHEQFF. In nucleotides, the CDR3 is TGTGCCAGCAGCCTACTAGCGGGAGGGCCGCATGAGCAGTTCTTC.

This clonotype appeared many times. This rearrangement joins TRBV12-3 or TRBV12-4 to TRBJ2-2; the match to TRBD2 covers 10 bases. J was trimmed by 0 bases and V by 4 bases; bases with no gene match: 11. This CDR3 region has 19 residues. CDR3 DNA sequence: TGTGCCAGCAGTTCCCGGACTAGCGGAATCTTCGCGAACACCGGGGAGCTGTTTTTT. This sequence encodes CASSSRTSGIFANTGELFF.

There are a few counts of this clonotype. The junction and the germline gene differ at one end; a read error may be behind it. V gene TRBV10-3 combines with J gene TRBJ2-7, with 7 positions matching TRBD1. This CDR3 has 17 amino acids. Looked up from germline, CDR1 is ENHRY and CDR2 is SYGVKD. The CDR3 DNA follows: TGTGCCACCAGTGAGAATTGGCAAGGGGGCTCCCGCTACGAGCAGTACTTC. Its protein product is CATSENWQGGSRYEQYF.

This clonotype was counted ten times or more. The genes are TRBV20-1 and TRBJ2-7, with unresolved D. CDR3 length equals 12 residues. Trimming removed 1 base at V and 4 bases at J, with 8 bases between. Germline CDR1 is DFQATT and CDR2 is SNEGSKA (reference sequence). The CDR3 loop is CSARGQRYEQYF. DNA of the CDR3: TGCAGTGCTAGAGGGCAGAGATACGAGCAGTACTTC.

The V call is TRBV5-1, the J call TRBJ2-3; 7 bases align to TRBD1. V gave up 4 bases and J gave up 2 bases; unmatched junction bases: 10. In germline, CDR1 is SGHRS, CDR2 YFSETQ. The CDR3 contains 16 residues. The CDR3 region has the DNA TGCGCCAGCAGCAGGGCCGGACAGGTGATCACAGATACGCAGTATTTT. This translates into CASSRAGQVITDTQYF.

This clonotype was found many times. The chain recombines TRBV20-1 with TRBJ2-5; possible D gene TRBD2, 6 bases. The V end lost 5 bases, the J end lost 1 base, and 11 bases lay between the germline ends. Germline V gene lookup returns CDR1 DFQATT and CDR2 SNEGSKA (reference sequence). CDR3 size: 13 residues. The CDR3 sequence is CSAPRGIQETQYF. CDR3 nucleotides: TGCAGTGCTCCTCGGGGGATCCAAGAGACCCAGTACTTC.